This paragraph covers one T cell receptor (beta chain) sequence. What it binds is unknown. A unique molecular identifier was carried by every single TCR cDNA molecule. TCRdb re-called the 5' RACE reads through MiXCR, storing one row per CDR3 protein. Of 70,000 to 90,000 distinct CDR3 sequences listed, roughly 13% are singletons. Sample time point: sample taken at primary tumor resection. Tumor, nontumor lung or frozen PBMC supplied whole RNA that was sequenced unsorted. The data are from a study of spatial heterogeneity in lung cancer. The wider study: In the raw reads, each unique TCR and UMI combination was present more than ten times on average. Regarding the study as a whole: Among blood samples, ubiquitous expanded tumor TCRs appeared more at resection than at follow-up.

From germline, CDR1 is SGHRS and CDR2 YFSETQ. The CDR3 is 16 amino acids. The trim removed 5 bases at V and 6 bases at J, leaving 10 bases unmatched. The source was PBMCs, collected at surgery. The source is a male donor with early-stage non-small cell lung cancer. This chain uses TRBV5-1 with TRBJ2-7; TRBD2 aligns across 14 bases. CDR3 amino acids: CASRRGLAGESPEQYF. The DNA for the CDR3 is TGCGCCAGCAGAAGGGGACTAGCGGGAGAGTCACCCGAGCAGTACTTC.